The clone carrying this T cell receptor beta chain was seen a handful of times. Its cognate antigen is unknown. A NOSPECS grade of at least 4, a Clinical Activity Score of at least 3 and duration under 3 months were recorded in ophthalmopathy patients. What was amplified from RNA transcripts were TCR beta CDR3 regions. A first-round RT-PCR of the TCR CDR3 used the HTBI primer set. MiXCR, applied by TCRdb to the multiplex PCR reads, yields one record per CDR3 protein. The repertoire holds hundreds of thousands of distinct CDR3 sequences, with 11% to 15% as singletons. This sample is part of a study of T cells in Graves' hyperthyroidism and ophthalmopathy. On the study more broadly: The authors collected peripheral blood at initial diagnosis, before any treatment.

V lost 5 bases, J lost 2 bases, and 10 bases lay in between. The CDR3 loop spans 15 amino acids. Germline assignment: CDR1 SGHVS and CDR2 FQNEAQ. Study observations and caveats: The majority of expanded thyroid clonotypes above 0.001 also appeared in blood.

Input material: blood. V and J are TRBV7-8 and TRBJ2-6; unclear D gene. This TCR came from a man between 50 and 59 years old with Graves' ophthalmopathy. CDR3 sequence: CASSPREAGANVLTF. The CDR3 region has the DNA TGTGCCAGCAGCCCCCGTGAGGCTGGGGCCAACGTCCTGACTTTC.